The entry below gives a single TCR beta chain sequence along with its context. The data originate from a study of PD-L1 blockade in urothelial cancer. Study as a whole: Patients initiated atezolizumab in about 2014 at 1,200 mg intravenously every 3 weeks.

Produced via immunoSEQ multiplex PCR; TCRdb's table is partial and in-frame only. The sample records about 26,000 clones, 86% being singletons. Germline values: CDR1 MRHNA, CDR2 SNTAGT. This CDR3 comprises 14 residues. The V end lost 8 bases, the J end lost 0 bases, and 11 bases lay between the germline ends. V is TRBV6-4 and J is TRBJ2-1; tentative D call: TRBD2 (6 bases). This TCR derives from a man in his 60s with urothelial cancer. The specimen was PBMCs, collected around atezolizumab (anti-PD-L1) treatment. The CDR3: CASGTGDSYNEQFF. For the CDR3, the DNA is TGTGCCAGCGGGACGGGGGACTCCTACAATGAGCAGTTCTTC.